The clone carrying this TCR beta chain came up a few times. Its target is not known. Of the isolated RNA, all was reverse transcribed, and so the sequenced material was expressed TCRB transcripts. Method: immunoSEQ multiplex PCR; TCRdb's copy keeps in-frame clones and lacks some. Altogether some 700,000 clones are present, 13% being singletons, with the ten largest covering approximately 0.021%. The data were obtained in a study of beta chain features in type 1 diabetes. Germline V lookup: CDR1 MGHRA, CDR2 YSYEKL. The CDR3 length is 19 residues. The V and J ends lost 2 bases and 0 bases respectively, with 22 bases between them. One heparinised draw, averaging roughly 110 mL, was taken per donor. Researchers reported sorting CD4+ naive, central memory, regulatory and stem cell-like memory cells via CD45RO/CCR7/CD25/CD127/CD95/CD27. Whole-study results and caveats: Moderately but significantly shorter TCRB CDR3s were found in Type 1 diabetes patients in all four CD4+ subsets. Relative to healthy donors, patients appeared to have naive, central memory and Treg TCRB repertoires that were more similar. Whatever favoring of shorter templates PCR might show would apply equally to patients and controls.

Sample: naive CD4+ T cells from blood. The TCR sequence derives from a man in his late teens or twenties with type 1 diabetes. The chain has TRBV4-1 and TRBJ1-1; unclear D gene. This CDR3 is CASSQPRTDMVRMNTEAFF. The CDR3 coding sequence is TGCGCCAGCAGCCAACCCCGGACGGATATGGTTAGGATGAACACTGAAGCTTTCTTT.